Listed here are 15 T cell receptor beta chains from one sample, sequenced in a study of post-analysis software for immune sequencing data. Overall study findings and caveats: Included in a set of five TRBV segments more frequent in patients than controls were TRBV5-6, TRBV5-1 and TRBV20-1.

Their antigen targets remain unknown. Included in the TCR beta cDNA libraries were unique molecular identifiers. A single record per CDR3 protein comes from TCRdb applying MiXCR to the PCR reads. The sample has hundreds of thousands of distinct CDR3 sequences, 39% seen once; the top ten hold less than 10%. The sample consisted of blood. The receptors here all came from a girl aged 2-10 years with multiple sclerosis.

J is TRBJ1-2 and V is TRBV6-5, with D unresolved. V lost 1 base to trimming and J lost 5 bases, with 11 bases between them. The germline V gene encodes CDR1 MNHEY and CDR2 SVGAGI. The CDR3 extends over 14 amino acids. The CDR3 nucleotides are TGTGCCAGCAGTTACTTCCCAGCGTCTTATGGCTACACCTTC. It translates to CASSYFPASYGYTF.

This clonotype was recorded once. The chain combines TRBV6-1 with TRBJ2-5, with TRBD2 matching 13 bases. The CDR3 has 15 residues. CDR1 is MNHNS and CDR2 is SASEGT in the germline V gene. Trimming took 5 bases from V and 11 from J; bases not matched to a gene: 11. CDR3 residues: CASSFGTSGDNEQYF. The CDR3 DNA is TGTGCCAGCAGTTTTGGGACTAGCGGGGATAATGAGCAGTACTTC.

The rearrangement uses TRBV19 and TRBJ2-7; 8 bases line up with TRBD2. With 3 bases clipped from V and 3 bases from J, the junction kept 4 bases outside the gene matches. Germline CDR1 LNHDA, CDR2 SQIVND (reference sequence). The CDR3 covers 14 residues. Here the CDR3 reads CASSITGGIYEQYF. DNA of the CDR3: TGTGCCAGTAGTATCACGGGAGGGATCTACGAGCAGTACTTC.

This sequence joins TRBV5-5 and TRBJ1-2; D call uncertain. In germline, CDR1 is SGHKS, CDR2 YYEKEE (reference sequence). The CDR3 runs to 17 residues. V was clipped by 2 bases and J by 0 bases, with 17 bases between them. CDR3: CASSLRDSGEANYGYTF. The CDR3 nucleotides read TGTGCCAGCAGCTTAAGGGATTCAGGAGAAGCTAACTATGGCTACACCTTC.

This chain joins TRBV7-9 and TRBJ1-5; D perhaps matches TRBD1 (5 bases). The CDR3 consists of 14 residues. CDR1 SEHNR and CDR2 FQNEAQ come from the germline V gene (reference sequence). V shed 1 base and J shed 6 bases, with 10 bases lying between them. The DNA for the CDR3 is TGTGCCAGCAGCTTAGTTGGGGCGGGTCAGCCCCAGCATTTT. It codes for CASSLVGAGQPQHF.

This rearrangement joins TRBV12-3 or TRBV12-4 to TRBJ2-5; no definite D call. The end of the DNA fits TRBJ2-7 better, so the J call may be wrong. The CDR3 contains 14 residues. The CDR3 bases are TGTGCCAGCAGTCGGACGGCCCCGGGCTACGAGCAGTACTTC. It is translated as CASSRTAPGYEQYF.

The gene calls are TRBV12-3 or TRBV12-4 and TRBJ2-3, with 13 bases lining up with TRBD2. V dropped 5 bases and J dropped 4; count of bases not matched to a gene: 6. The CDR3 consists of 16 residues. CDR3 nucleotide sequence: TGTGCCAGCAGTCCCTACGGACTAGCGGGGGCAGATACGCAGTATTTT. Encoded protein: CASSPYGLAGADTQYF.

In this sample, this clonotype turned up many times. CDR3 nucleotides: TGTGCCAGCAGCTTAGGCAGGGCCTACGAGCAGTACTTC. Its translation is CASSLGRAYEQYF. The chain links TRBV7-2 to TRBJ2-7; TRBD1 might be the D (5 bases). V was trimmed by 1 base and J by 2 bases, leaving 6 bases between them. This CDR3 region has 13 residues. From germline, CDR1 is SGHTA and CDR2 FQGNSA.

This clonotype occurred once. The rearrangement links TRBV11-2 to TRBJ2-1; TRBD2 might be the D (5 bases). Trimming left V 5 bases short and J 15 bases short, with 14 bases between. The germline CDR1 and CDR2 sequences are SGHAT and FQNNGV. There are 11 residues in the CDR3. In DNA form, the CDR3 reads TGTGCCAGCAGCACCCGACTAAGAACGTTCTTC. It encodes CASSTRLRTFF.

This clonotype showed up just a few times. This chain's CDR3 is CASGPWGQGAGSNQPQHF. The CDR3 nucleotides are TGTGCCAGCGGACCTTGGGGACAGGGTGCTGGGAGCAATCAGCCCCAGCATTTT. The rearrangement joins TRBV28 to TRBJ1-5, with TRBD1 matching 9 bases. This CDR3 region has 18 residues. Germline V CDR1 and CDR2: MDHEN, SYDVKM. The V gene end was trimmed by 8 bases and the J gene end by 1 base; junction bases not matched to a gene: 15.

This clonotype has a handful of counts. The rearrangement links TRBV4-1 to TRBJ2-3; tentative D call: TRBD2 (5 bases). This CDR3 is built from 16 residues. Germline assignment: CDR1 MGHRA and CDR2 YSYEKL. With 3 bases removed from V and 0 bases from J, the gap between germline ends came to 13 bases. The CDR3 region is CASSHGRVSSTDTQYF. CDR3 DNA sequence: TGCGCCAGCAGCCACGGGCGGGTATCTAGCACAGATACGCAGTATTTT.

V usage is TRBV3-1 and J usage is TRBJ2-6; D gene unclear. Germline V gives CDR1 LGHDT, CDR2 YNNKEL (reference sequence). Trimming stripped 5 bases from V and 4 bases from J, with 6 bases between. This CDR3 has 13 residues. The CDR3 DNA reads TGTGCCAGCAGCTGGGCCGGGGCCAACGTCCTGACTTTC. It yields the protein CASSWAGANVLTF.

The J gene is TRBJ2-1, the V gene TRBV5-1, with 7 bases fitting TRBD2. Germline values: CDR1 SGHRS, CDR2 YFSETQ. With V trimmed by 4 bases and J by 0 bases, 19 bases remained unmatched. This CDR3 has 20 amino acids. Here the CDR3 DNA reads TGCGCCAGCAGCCCGTATTCCGGGACTAAGTTTACCTACTCCTACAATGAGCAGTTCTTC. It specifies CASSPYSGTKFTYSYNEQFF.

This chain uses TRBV5-1 with TRBJ1-2; no reliable D call. V was shortened by 0 bases and J by 5 bases, with 11 bases between the two germline ends. The CDR3 has 14 residues. Germline V gives CDR1 SGHRS, CDR2 YFSETQ. This CDR3 reads CASSLVSHFYGYTF. In DNA, the CDR3 is TGCGCCAGCAGCTTGGTGTCACACTTTTATGGCTACACCTTC.

The chain recombines TRBV7-9 with TRBJ1-1; D not resolved. V gave up 1 base and J gave up 6 bases, with 12 bases separating them. Germline CDR1 reads SEHNR; CDR2 reads FQNEAQ (reference sequence). The CDR3 consists of 14 residues. For the CDR3, the DNA is TGTGCCAGCAGCTTAGGGACCGGGTTCGCTGAAGCTTTCTTT. Translation gives CASSLGTGFAEAFF.